The following is a T cell receptor (beta chain) sequence with its context. Its cognate antigen is unknown. The data were obtained in a study of blood T cells in healthy people across ages. Study findings and constraints: Older age coincided with a roughly linear decline in TCR beta diversity per million T cells.

The use of a sample-barcoded 5' primer and a J-beta primer mix characterized a second PCR of about 7 to 12 cycles. TCRdb used MiXCR to reprocess the 5' RACE reads, holding one entry per CDR3 protein. The data contain approximately 800,000 distinct CDR3 sequences, less than 60% of them singletons. This CDR3 spans 15 amino acids. This sequence originates from a man aged 80 or over in good health. Specimen: blood. The chain recombines TRBV21-1 with TRBJ2-7; the table gives TRBD2 as D, unverified against the DNA. TRBV21-1 is assigned pseudogene status. The CDR3 DNA reads TGTGCCAGCAGCAAAGCGTTGGGGCGGGAGTACGGGCAGTACTTC. It encodes CASSKALGREYGQYF.